This T cell receptor (beta chain) was observed in a study of T cell repertoires and Cas9 in healthy adults. Study summary: Characterization of SpCas9-reactive CD4 and CD8 T cells covered multi-effector potency, cytotoxicity and lineage. Overall study results and limits: SpCas9-reactive regulatory T cells reportedly mitigated SpCas9-reactive effector T cells in vitro.

The CDR3 has 13 amino acids. The germline V gene has CDR1 LNHDA and CDR2 SQIVND (reference sequence). Trimming took off 3 bases at V and 10 bases at J, with 10 bases between the two ends. In the case of this clone: Its antigen remains unidentified.

Clones were read by immunoSEQ multiplex PCR, and TCRdb kept only the in-frame ones, dropping some. The profile covers around 15,000 clones, with 75% to 90% appearing a single time and 2% to 2.5% taken by the ten largest. This clonotype originated in a human donor in good health. The sequenced sample consisted of Tregs (CD4+, CD25+, CD127-, CD137-, CD154-) from PBMCs; culture status not recorded. This chain connects TRBV19 to TRBJ1-6, with a possible D match to TRBD1 (5 bases). In DNA form, the CDR3 reads TGTGCCAGTAGTATGGGGCGTAGATCACCCCTCCACTTT. It translates to CASSMGRRSPLHF.